This T cell receptor (beta chain) is drawn from a study of technical replicates of blood from a few donors. This CDR3 spans 15 amino acids. Germline loops: CDR1 SGHRS, CDR2 YFSETQ. The J segment lost 1 base and the V segment lost 6 bases, leaving 6 bases of the junction unmatched. This clone was seen once. The table came from immunoSEQ multiplex PCR; TCRdb's copy has only in-frame clones and leaves some out. The sample contains over 50,000 clones, more than 95% of which appear only once. V gene TRBV5-1 combines with J gene TRBJ1-1; 10 bases agree with TRBD1. The receptor was isolated from a human donor in good health. Sequenced sample: T cells isolated from PBMCs. CDR3 in DNA: TGCGCCAGCAACGGACAGGGGGGAGGGAACACTGAAGCTTTCTTT. Translated: CASNGQGGGNTEAFF.